This TCR beta chain was sequenced during a study of shared clonotypes between healthy human individuals. Comments on this clone: Its specificity is unknown.

This CDR3 is built from 16 residues. Germline V CDR1 and CDR2: SGHTA, FQGTGA. V lost 5 bases to trimming and J lost 3 bases; unmatched junction nucleotides: 7. Only in-frame clones appear in the TCRdb table, and some are missing; sequencing was by immunoSEQ multiplex PCR. The sample shows about 470,000 clones, roughly 77% of them seen only once. All donors were Caucasian adults living in Nashville, Tennessee. Tens of millions of PBMCs went into genomic DNA for unsorted samples. Study results and limitations: Only blood samples were collected, and tissue repertoires likely differ.

The source of this sequence is a woman aged 40 to 50 in good health. Some clones in this sample may be carry-over from other donors' samples. The sequenced sample was PBMCs. The chain carries TRBV7-3 and TRBJ2-2, with 9 nucleotides matching TRBD1. The CDR3 sequence is CASSAGTGRHTGELFF. The CDR3 DNA reads TGTGCCAGCAGCGCCGGGACAGGGAGGCACACCGGGGAGCTGTTTTTT. Full variable domain (missing parts from reference TRBV7-3 and TRBJ2-2): GAGVSQTPSNKVTEKGKYVELRCDPISGHTALYWYRQSLGQGPEFLIYFQGTGAADDSGLPNDRFFAVRPEGSVSTLKIQRTERGDSAVYLCASSAGTGRHTGELFFGEGSRLTVL.